The entry below describes one TCR beta chain. Its antigen remains unknown. Adult donors, all healthy and HIV-negative, had no recent acute infections or vaccinations. Only in-frame clones appear in the TCRdb table, and some are missing; sequencing was by immunoSEQ multiplex PCR. The sample contains 530,000 or so clones, over 75% of which appear only once. Germline CDR1 is SGHVS and CDR2 is FQNEAQ. The ends were cut back, 0 bases at V and 1 base at J, with 7 bases in the middle. This CDR3 comprises 15 residues. The data were obtained in a study of shared clonotypes between healthy human individuals. Findings and limits, study-wide: Blood alone was sampled, and tissue repertoires likely differ.

The chain recombines TRBV7-8 with TRBJ1-5; D may be TRBD1 (5 bases). Sequenced input: PBMCs. The receptor comes from a woman aged 40-49 years in good health. Some clones in this sample may be carry-over from other donors' samples. CDR3 region: CASSLATASNQPQHF. For the CDR3, the DNA is TGTGCCAGCAGCTTAGCGACAGCGAGCAATCAGCCCCAGCATTTT. The variable domain in full, with the rest retrieved from reference TRBV7-8 and TRBJ1-5, is GAGVSQSPRYKVAKRGQDVALRCDPISGHVSLFWYQQALGQGPEFLTYFQNEAQLDKSGLPSDRFFAERPEGSVSTLKIQRTQQEDSAVYLCASSLATASNQPQHFGDGTRLSIL.